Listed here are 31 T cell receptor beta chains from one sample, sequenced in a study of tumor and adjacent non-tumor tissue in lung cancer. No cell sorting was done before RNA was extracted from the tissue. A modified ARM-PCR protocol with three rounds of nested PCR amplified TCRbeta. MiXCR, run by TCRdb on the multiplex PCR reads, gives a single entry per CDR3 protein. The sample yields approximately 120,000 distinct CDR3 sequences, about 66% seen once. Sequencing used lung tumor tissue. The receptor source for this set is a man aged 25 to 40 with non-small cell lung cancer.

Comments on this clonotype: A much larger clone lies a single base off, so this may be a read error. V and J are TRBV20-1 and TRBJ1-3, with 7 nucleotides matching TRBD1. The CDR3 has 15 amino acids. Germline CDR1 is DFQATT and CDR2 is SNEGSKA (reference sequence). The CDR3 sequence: CSARDPPGGRNAIYF. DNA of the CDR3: TGCAGTGCTAGAGATCCGCCAGGGGGACGAAACGCCATATATTTT.

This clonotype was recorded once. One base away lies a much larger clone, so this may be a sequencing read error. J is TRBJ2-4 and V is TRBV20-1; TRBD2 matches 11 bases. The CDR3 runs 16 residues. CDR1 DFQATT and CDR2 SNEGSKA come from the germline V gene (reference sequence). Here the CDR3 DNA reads TGCAGTGCTAGAGAAGGTAGCGGGAGGGCCAAAACCATTCAGTACTTC. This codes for CSAREGSGRAKTIQYF.

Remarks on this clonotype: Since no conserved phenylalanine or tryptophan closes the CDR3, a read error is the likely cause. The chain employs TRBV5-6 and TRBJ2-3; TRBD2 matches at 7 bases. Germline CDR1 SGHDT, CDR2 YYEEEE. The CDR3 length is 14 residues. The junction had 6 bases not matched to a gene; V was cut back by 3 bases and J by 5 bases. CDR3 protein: CASSWLVAGDTQYY. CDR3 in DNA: TGTGCCAGCAGCTGGCTGGTAGCGGGAGATACGCAGTATTAT.

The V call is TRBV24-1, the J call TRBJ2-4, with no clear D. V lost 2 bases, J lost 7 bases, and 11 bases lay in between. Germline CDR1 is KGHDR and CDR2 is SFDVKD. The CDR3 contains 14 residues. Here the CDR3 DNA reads TGTGCCACCAGTGATTCGGTAGCCGGGAACATTCAGTACTTC. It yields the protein CATSDSVAGNIQYF.

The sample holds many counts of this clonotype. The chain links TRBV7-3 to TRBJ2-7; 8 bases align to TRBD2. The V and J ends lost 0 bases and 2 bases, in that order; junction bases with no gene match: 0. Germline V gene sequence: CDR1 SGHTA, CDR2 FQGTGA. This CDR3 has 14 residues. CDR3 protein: CASSLTSGAYEQYF. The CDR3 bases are TGTGCCAGCAGCTTAACTAGCGGGGCCTACGAGCAGTACTTC.

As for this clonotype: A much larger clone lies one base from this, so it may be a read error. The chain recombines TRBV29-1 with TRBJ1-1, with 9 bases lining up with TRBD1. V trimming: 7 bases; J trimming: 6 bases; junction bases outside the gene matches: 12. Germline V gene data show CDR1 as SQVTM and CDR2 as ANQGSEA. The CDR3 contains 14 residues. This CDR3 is CSALGQGLGAEAFF. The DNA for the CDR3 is TGCAGCGCCCTGGGACAGGGACTCGGGGCTGAAGCTTTCTTT.

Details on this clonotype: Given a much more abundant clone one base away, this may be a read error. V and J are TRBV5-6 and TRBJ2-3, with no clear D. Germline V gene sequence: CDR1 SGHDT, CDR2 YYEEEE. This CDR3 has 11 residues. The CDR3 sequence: CASNLTHTQYF. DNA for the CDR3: TGTGCCAGCAACTTGACCCATACGCAGTATTTT.

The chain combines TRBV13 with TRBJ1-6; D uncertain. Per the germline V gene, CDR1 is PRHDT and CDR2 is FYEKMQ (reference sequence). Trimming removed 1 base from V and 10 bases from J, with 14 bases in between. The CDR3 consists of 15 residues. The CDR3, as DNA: TGTGCCAGCAGCTTAGAAGGGCCTAAGGAGTCACCCCTCCACTTT. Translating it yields CASSLEGPKESPLHF.

CDR3 nucleotides: TGCGCCAGCGTTCGGGAGACCCAGTACTTC. Protein: CASVRETQYF. This chain connects TRBV10-1 to TRBJ2-5; no definite D call. The CDR3 covers 10 residues. Per the germline V gene, CDR1 is WNHNN and CDR2 is SYGVQD (reference sequence). The V end lost 8 bases, the J end lost 5 bases, and 6 bases lay between the germline ends.

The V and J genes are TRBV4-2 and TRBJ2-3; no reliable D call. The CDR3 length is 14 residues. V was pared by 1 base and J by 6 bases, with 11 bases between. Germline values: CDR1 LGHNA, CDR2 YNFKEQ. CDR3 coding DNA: TGTGCCAGCAGCCAAGGCAAATGGATGGATACGCAGTATTTT. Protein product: CASSQGKWMDTQYF.

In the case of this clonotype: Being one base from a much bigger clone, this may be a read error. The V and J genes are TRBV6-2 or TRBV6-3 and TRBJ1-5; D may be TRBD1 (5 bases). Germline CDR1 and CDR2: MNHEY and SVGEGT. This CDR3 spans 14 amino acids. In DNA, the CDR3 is TGTGCCAGCAGTTACACCCGGGGGAATCAGCTCCAGCATTTT. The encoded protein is CASSYTRGNQLQHF.

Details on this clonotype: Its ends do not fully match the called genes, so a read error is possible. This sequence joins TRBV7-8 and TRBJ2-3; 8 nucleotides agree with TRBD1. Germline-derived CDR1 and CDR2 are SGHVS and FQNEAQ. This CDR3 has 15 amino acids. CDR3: CVSSFRDRTRDTQYF. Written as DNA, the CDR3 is TGTGTCAGCAGCTTCCGGGACAGGACACGAGATACGCAGTATTTT.

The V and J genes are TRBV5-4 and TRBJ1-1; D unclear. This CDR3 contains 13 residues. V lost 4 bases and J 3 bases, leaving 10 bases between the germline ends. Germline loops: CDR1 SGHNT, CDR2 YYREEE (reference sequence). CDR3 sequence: CASSETWDTEAFF. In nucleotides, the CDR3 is TGTGCCAGCAGCGAGACTTGGGACACTGAAGCTTTCTTT.

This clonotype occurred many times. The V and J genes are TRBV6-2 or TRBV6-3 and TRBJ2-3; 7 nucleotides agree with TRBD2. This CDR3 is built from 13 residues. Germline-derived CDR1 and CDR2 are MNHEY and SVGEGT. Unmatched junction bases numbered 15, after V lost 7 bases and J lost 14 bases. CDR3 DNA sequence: TGTGCCAGCACTATTTCGGAAAGGACTAGGTGGTATTTT. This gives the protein CASTISERTRWYF.

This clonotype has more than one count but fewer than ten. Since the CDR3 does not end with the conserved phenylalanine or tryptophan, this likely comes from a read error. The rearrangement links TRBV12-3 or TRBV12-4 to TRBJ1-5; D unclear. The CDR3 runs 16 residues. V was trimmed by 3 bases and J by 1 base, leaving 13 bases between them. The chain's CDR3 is CASSLGSLRSNQPQHL. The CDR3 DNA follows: TGTGCCAGCAGTTTGGGCTCACTTAGGAGCAATCAGCCCCAGCATCTT.

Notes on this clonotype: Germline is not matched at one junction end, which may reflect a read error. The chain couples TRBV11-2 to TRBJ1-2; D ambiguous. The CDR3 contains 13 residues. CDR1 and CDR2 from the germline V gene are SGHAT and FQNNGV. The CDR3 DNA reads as TGTGCCAGCAGCCATGATCGCTACTATGGTTACACCTTC. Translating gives CASSHDRYYGYTF.

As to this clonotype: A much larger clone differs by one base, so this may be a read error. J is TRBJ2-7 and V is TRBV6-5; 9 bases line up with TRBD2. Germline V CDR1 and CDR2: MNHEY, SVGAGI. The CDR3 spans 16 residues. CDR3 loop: CAGSFRAGGLVYEQYF. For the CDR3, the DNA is TGTGCCGGCAGTTTCAGAGCGGGAGGACTGGTCTACGAGCAGTACTTC.

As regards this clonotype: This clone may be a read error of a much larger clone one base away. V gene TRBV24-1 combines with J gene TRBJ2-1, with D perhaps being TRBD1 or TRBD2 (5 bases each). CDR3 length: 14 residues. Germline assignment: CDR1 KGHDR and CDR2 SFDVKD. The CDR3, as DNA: TGTGTCACCCCTGGGACCCCAGGGAAGGGTGAGCAGTTCTTC. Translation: CVTPGTPGKGEQFF.

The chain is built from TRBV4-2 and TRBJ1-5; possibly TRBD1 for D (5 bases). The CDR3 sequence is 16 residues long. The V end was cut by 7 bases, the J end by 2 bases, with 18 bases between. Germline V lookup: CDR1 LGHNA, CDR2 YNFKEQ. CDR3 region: CASMSASGGGNQPQHF. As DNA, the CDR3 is TGTGCCAGCATGTCGGCGTCGGGGGGAGGCAATCAGCCCCAGCATTTT.

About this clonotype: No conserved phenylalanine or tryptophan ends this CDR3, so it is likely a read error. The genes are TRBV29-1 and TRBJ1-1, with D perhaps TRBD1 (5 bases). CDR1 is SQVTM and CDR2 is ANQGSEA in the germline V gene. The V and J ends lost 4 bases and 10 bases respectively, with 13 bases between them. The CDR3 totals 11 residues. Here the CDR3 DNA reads TGCAGCGTTGCTGGGGCTAAGGGAGCTTTCTCT. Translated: CSVAGAKGAFS.

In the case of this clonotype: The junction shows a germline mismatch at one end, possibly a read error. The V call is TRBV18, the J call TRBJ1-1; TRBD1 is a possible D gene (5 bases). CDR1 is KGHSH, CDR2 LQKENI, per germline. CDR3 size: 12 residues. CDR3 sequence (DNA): TGTGCCAACTCACCAGGGAAGGGTGAAGCTTTCTTT. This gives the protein CANSPGKGEAFF.

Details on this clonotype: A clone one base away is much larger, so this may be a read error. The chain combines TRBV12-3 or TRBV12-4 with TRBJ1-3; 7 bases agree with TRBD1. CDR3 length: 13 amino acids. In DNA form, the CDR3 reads TGTGCCATCCTCCGACAGGGTTACAACATCATATATTTT. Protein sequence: CAILRQGYNIIYF.

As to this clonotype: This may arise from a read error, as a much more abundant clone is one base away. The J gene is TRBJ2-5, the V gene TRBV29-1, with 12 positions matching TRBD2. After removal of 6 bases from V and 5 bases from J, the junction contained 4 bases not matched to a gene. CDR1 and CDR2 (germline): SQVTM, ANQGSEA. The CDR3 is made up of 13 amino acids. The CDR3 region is CSVGTSGLETQYF. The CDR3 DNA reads TGCAGCGTCGGGACTAGCGGGCTTGAGACCCAGTACTTC.

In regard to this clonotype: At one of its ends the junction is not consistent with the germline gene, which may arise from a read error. The CDR3 loop is CATSDENADTHYF. The CDR3 region has the DNA TGTGCCACCAGTGACGAGAACGCAGATACGCACTATTTT. The chain joins TRBV24-1 to TRBJ2-3, with unresolved D. Germline CDR1 reads KGHDR; CDR2 reads SFDVKD. CDR3 length: 13 amino acids.

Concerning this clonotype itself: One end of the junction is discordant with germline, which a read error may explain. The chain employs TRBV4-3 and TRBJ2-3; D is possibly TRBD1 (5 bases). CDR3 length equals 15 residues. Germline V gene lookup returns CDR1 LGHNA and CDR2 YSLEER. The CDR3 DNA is TGCGCCAGCAGCCAAGAGGGTGGGGCGGCAGATACGCATTATTTT. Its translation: CASSQEGGAADTHYF.

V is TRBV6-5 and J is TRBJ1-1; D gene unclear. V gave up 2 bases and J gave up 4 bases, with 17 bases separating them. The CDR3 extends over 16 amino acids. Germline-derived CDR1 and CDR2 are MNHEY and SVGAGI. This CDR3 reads CASSYGRADWITEAFF. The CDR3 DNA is TGTGCCAGCAGTTACGGAAGGGCCGATTGGATCACTGAAGCTTTCTTT.

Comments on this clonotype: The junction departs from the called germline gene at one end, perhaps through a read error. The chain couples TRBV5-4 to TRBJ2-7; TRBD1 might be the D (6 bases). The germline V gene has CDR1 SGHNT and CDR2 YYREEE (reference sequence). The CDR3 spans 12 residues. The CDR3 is CTSSSDSYEQYF. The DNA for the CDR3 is TGTACCAGCAGTTCGGACAGCTACGAGCAGTACTTC.

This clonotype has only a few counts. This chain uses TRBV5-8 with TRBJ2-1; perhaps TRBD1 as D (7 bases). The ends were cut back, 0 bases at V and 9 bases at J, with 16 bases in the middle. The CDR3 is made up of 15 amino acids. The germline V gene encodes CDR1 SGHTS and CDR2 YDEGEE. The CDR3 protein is CASSLDGAGGREQFF. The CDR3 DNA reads TGTGCCAGCAGCTTGGATGGCGCAGGGGGGCGTGAGCAGTTCTTC.

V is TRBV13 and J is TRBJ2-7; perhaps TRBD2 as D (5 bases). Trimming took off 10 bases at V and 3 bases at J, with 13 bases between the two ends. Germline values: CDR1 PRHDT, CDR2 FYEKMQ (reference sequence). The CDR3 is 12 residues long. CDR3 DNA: TGTGCCAATCGGGAAGGGTTCTACGAGCAGTACTTC. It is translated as CANREGFYEQYF.

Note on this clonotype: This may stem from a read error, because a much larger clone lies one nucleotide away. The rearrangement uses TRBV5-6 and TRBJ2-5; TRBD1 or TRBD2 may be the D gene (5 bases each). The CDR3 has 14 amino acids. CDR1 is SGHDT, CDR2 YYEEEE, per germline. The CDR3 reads CANSLVGAAETQYF. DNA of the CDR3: TGTGCCAACAGCTTGGTCGGGGCAGCGGAGACCCAGTACTTC.

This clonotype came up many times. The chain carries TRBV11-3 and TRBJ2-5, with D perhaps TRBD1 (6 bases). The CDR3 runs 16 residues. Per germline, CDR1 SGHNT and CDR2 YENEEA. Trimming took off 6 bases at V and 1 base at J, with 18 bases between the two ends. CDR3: CASSSRTETLQETQYF. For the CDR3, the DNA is TGTGCCAGCAGTTCGAGGACAGAAACTCTCCAAGAGACCCAGTACTTC.